The 2 T cell receptor beta chains below were found in one sample sequenced in a study of T cells after yellow fever vaccination. Each CDR3 protein is one row after TCRdb ran MiXCR on the 5' RACE reads. The sample lists about 350,000 distinct CDR3 sequences, less than 9.5% occurring once. The sample was PBMCs, taken about 49 days after the first yellow fever vaccination. The source is a man between 18 and 35 years old who received the YFV17D yellow fever vaccine.

This clonotype was picked up a small number of times. V is TRBV19 and J is TRBJ2-2; D gene unclear. With 4 bases removed from V and 5 bases from J, the gap between germline ends came to 14 bases. The length of the CDR3 is 15 residues. Germline loops: CDR1 LNHDA, CDR2 SQIVND (reference sequence). The CDR3 nucleotides are TGTGCCAGTAGTACGGCTCCCACTTCTACCGGGGAGCTGTTTTTT. Translated, it gives CASSTAPTSTGELFF.

The table lists this clonotype with a few counts. The junction does not match germline at one end; this may be a read error. The chain joins TRBV6-5 to TRBJ2-1; TRBD1 might be the D (6 bases). The CDR3 sequence is 17 residues long. Germline values: CDR1 MNHEY, CDR2 SVGAGI. Here the CDR3 DNA reads TGTGCCAGCAGTAACTCTGGGGGCCGAAGCTCCTACAATGAGCAGTTCTTC. Its protein is CASSNSGGRSSYNEQFF.